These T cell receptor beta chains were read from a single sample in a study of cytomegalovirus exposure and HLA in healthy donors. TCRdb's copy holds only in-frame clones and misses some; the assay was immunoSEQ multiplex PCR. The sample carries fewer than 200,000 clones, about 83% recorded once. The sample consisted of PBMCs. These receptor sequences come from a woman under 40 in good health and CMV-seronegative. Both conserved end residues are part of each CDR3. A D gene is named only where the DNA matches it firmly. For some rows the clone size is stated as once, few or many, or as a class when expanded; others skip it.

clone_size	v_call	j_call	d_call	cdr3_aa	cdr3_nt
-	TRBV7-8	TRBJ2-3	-	CASSEGDGDTQYF	TGTGCCAGCAGCGAGGGTGACGGAGATACGCAGTATTTT
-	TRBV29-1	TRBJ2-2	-	CSVAGGPALGTGELFF	TGCAGCGTTGCCGGGGGGCCGGCTCTAGGGACCGGGGAGCTGTTTTTT
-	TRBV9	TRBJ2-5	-	CASSPTWGLREETQYF	TGTGCCAGCAGCCCTACCTGGGGGCTGCGCGAAGAGACCCAGTACTTC
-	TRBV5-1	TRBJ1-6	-	CASSLVGRSSSYNSPLHF	TGCGCCAGCAGCTTGGTGGGCCGTTCGAGCTCCTATAATTCACCCCTCCACTTT
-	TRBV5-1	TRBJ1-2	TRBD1	CASSIGQGYGYTF	TGCGCCAGCAGCATCGGACAGGGTTATGGCTACACCTTC
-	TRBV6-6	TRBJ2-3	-	CASSYRNRGSTDTQYF	TGTGCCAGCAGTTACCGGAACCGGGGGAGCACAGATACGCAGTATTTT
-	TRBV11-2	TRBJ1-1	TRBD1	CASSLPTGWTEAFF	TGTGCCAGCAGCTTACCGACAGGGTGGACTGAAGCTTTCTTT
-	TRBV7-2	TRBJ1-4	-	CASSSGRGGEKLFF	TGTGCCAGCAGCTCGGGGAGGGGAGGTGAAAAACTGTTTTTT
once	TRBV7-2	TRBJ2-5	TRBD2	CASSPETSGGALQETQYF	TGTGCCAGCAGCCCGGAGACTAGCGGGGGGGCCCTCCAAGAGACCCAGTACTTC
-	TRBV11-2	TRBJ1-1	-	CASSLGTTGLAFF	TGTGCCAGCAGCTTAGGAACCACAGGGCTAGCTTTCTTT
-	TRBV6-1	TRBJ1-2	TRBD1	CASTRTPGQGYGYTF	TGTGCCAGCACTAGAACACCGGGACAGGGATATGGCTACACCTTC
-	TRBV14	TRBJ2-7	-	CASSQKPSGYEQYF	TGTGCCAGCAGCCAAAAGCCCTCAGGCTACGAGCAGTACTTC
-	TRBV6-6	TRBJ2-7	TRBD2	CASCDLAGSEQYF	TGTGCCAGCTGTGACCTAGCGGGAAGCGAGCAGTACTTC
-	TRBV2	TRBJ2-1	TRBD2	CASSEVRGKRGGLEQFF	TGTGCCAGCAGTGAAGTCCGGGGGAAGCGGGGGGGCCTTGAGCAGTTCTTC
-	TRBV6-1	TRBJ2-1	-	CASSVLNEQFF	TGTGCCAGCAGTGTACTCAATGAGCAGTTCTTC
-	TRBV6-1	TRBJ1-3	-	CASSDSFSGNTIYF	TGTGCCAGCAGTGACAGTTTCTCTGGAAACACCATATATTTT
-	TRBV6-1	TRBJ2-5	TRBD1	CASRRDRGQETQYF	TGTGCCAGCAGACGGGACAGGGGGCAAGAGACCCAGTACTTC
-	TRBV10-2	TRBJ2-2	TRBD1	CASTSGTGGEGELFF	TGCGCCAGCACCTCCGGGACAGGGGGCGAGGGGGAGCTGTTTTTT
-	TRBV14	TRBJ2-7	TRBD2	CASSYRLGAGGPEQYF	TGTGCCAGCAGCTACAGGCTCGGGGCGGGGGGGCCCGAGCAGTACTTC
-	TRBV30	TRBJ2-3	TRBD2	CAWSPGLADSTDTQYF	TGTGCCTGGAGTCCCGGACTAGCAGATAGCACAGATACGCAGTATTTT
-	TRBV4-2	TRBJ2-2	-	CASELAPNTGELFF	TGTGCCAGCGAACTAGCCCCGAACACCGGGGAGCTGTTTTTT
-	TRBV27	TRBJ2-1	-	CASSLYNFRTSNNEQFF	TGTGCCAGCAGTTTATATAATTTTCGGACATCAAACAATGAGCAGTTCTTC
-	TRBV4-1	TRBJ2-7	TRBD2	CASSPLKRTSGGYEQYF	TGCGCCAGCAGCCCTTTGAAAAGGACTAGCGGGGGATACGAGCAGTACTTC
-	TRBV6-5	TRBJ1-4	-	CASRKLLSREKLFF	TGTGCCAGCAGGAAGTTGTTGTCGCGCGAAAAACTGTTTTTT
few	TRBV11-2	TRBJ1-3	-	CASSRQANSGNTIYF	TGTGCCAGCAGTCGACAGGCGAACTCTGGAAACACCATATATTTT
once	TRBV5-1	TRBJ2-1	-	CASSLPGQREQFF	TGCGCCAGCAGCTTGCCAGGGCAGCGAGAGCAGTTCTTC